The clone carrying this T cell receptor beta chain was seen at least ten times. Its matching antigen is unknown. The entry originates in a study of T cells in Graves' hyperthyroidism and ophthalmopathy. V trimming: 5 bases; J trimming: 4 bases; junction bases outside the gene matches: 5. The germline gives CDR1 SGHDN, CDR2 FVKESK. This CDR3 is 16 amino acids long. Each diagnosis was grounded in clinical symptoms, serum thyroxine and TRAb, thyroid ultrasound, and orbital computed tomography. Study-wide results and limits: The model identified upcoming ophthalmopathy a median about 7.1 months ahead of onset.

RNA transcripts were the template for amplifying TCR beta CDR3 regions. TCR CDR3 regions were first amplified by RT-PCR with HTBI primers. TCRdb ran MiXCR on the multiplex PCR reads and lists one entry per CDR3 protein. In the table there are around 250,000 distinct CDR3 sequences, roughly 15% of which are singletons. The sequenced material came from blood. The receptor's source is a woman in her 40s with Graves' hyperthyroidism that later progressed to Graves' ophthalmopathy. The chain joins TRBV14 to TRBJ2-1; 13 bases line up with TRBD2. For the CDR3, the DNA is TGTGCCAGCAGCGGCCTACTAGCGGGAGGGTACAATGAGCAGTTCTTC. It specifies CASSGLLAGGYNEQFF.